Listed here is a single T cell receptor (beta chain). The germline gene is not matched at one end of the junction; a read error may be the cause. Sorted cells numbering roughly 19,000 to 1,000,000, with 10%, 30% or 50% RNA, yielded the naive CD8 libraries. Using a CD8+CD4-CCR7+CD45RA+ phenotype, naive CD8 T cells were sorted. This CDR3 comprises 12 residues. Germline lookup yields CDR1 KGHDR and CDR2 SFDVKD. The record originates from a study of molecular identifiers for immune sequencing clone quantification. TCRdb processed the PCR reads anew with MiXCR; each CDR3 protein has one entry. The table lists hundreds of thousands of distinct CDR3 sequences, around 25% of them singletons.

This TCR was recovered from a human donor in good health. Some libraries in this study had Jurkat cell RNA spiked in. The specimen sequenced was naive CD8+ T cells from blood, with Jurkat cell RNA spiked in. Subset meaning: FACS-sorted CD8+CD4-CCR7+CD45RA+ naive T cells. This chain links TRBV24-1 with TRBJ2-3; D is uncertain. For the CDR3, the DNA is TGTGCCACCAGTGACGGGCACTATACGCAGAATTTT. Its protein is CATSDGHYTQNF.